The rows below give T cell receptor beta chains drawn from one sample of a study of shared clonotypes between healthy human individuals. The protocol was immunoSEQ multiplex PCR, while the TCRdb copy is restricted to in-frame clones and leaves out a portion. The top ten hold 0.045% to 0.07% of the sample, which has a few hundred thousand clones, 97% seen once. Sequenced material: naive CD4+ T cells sorted from blood. The source of these receptors is a woman aged 30 to 39 in good health. Each CDR3 is given with its conserved first and last residue. The order of the fields is V gene, J gene, clone size, D gene, CDR3 DNA, CDR3 protein. D genes are given only for firm matches. Expanded clones are given a class, and other clones once, few, many or no size at all.

TRBV7-2	TRBJ2-1	.	.	TGTGCCAGCAGCTTAGGACACCACAATGAGCAGTTCTTC	CASSLGHHNEQFF
TRBV28	TRBJ2-7	.	.	TGTGCCAGCAGTTTCGGGCAGGTGCTATCCTACGAGCAGTACTTC	CASSFGQVLSYEQYF
TRBV7-9	TRBJ2-3	once	.	TGTGCCAGCAGCTTAGCCTGGGCAGATACGCAGTATTTT	CASSLAWADTQYF
TRBV6-6	TRBJ1-6	.	.	TGTGCCAGCAGTTACAGAAATTCACCCCTCCACTTT	CASSYRNSPLHF
TRBV7-9	TRBJ1-2	.	.	TGTGCCAGCAGCTTAGCCCAATTTAGGGGCCCCAAAGGTATCCCTTCCTACACCTTC	CASSLAQFRGPKGIPSYTF
TRBV9	TRBJ2-1	once	TRBD2	TGTGCCAGCAGCGCCACCGGGACTAGCGCGACTTTTTCCTCCTACAATGAGCAGTTCTTC	CASSATGTSATFSSYNEQFF
TRBV6-1	TRBJ2-5	.	.	TGTGCCAGCAGTGAAATAGGGAAGGTCGGGGCGATCGTGGAGACCCAGTACTTC	CASSEIGKVGAIVETQYF
TRBV7-9	TRBJ2-7	.	.	TGTGCCAGCAGCTCCATAGCTTTCGGCTACGAGCAGTACTTC	CASSSIAFGYEQYF
TRBV7-3	TRBJ1-2	.	.	TGTGCCAGCAGCCTGAGCGATACAGGGCCTGGCTACACCTTC	CASSLSDTGPGYTF
TRBV4-2	TRBJ2-3	.	TRBD1	TGTGCCAGCAGCCACTCCGGGCCAGGGGGCCCCACAGATACGCAGTATTTT	CASSHSGPGGPTDTQYF
TRBV18	TRBJ2-3	.	TRBD1	TGTGCCAGCTCACCACGACAGGGGAACCCAGATACGCAGTATTTT	CASSPRQGNPDTQYF
TRBV28	TRBJ2-2	.	.	TGTGCCAGCAGTTTAGATGGTGGAGTGGGAGTAGGCGGGGAGCTGTTTTTT	CASSLDGGVGVGGELFF
TRBV2	TRBJ2-2	.	.	TGTGCCAGCACGCTGACGGGGTTGAACACCGGGGAGCTGTTTTTT	CASTLTGLNTGELFF
TRBV7-2	TRBJ2-7	.	.	TGTGCCAGCAGCTTAGTGGGGTCAACCTACGAGCAGTACTTC	CASSLVGSTYEQYF
TRBV9	TRBJ2-3	.	.	TGTGCCAGCAGCGTAGGAGTCAGGGGACCGGATACGCAGTATTTT	CASSVGVRGPDTQYF
TRBV6-5	TRBJ2-6	.	.	TGTGCCAGCAGCCAAACCGGGGCCAACGTCCTGACTTTC	CASSQTGANVLTF
TRBV19	TRBJ2-2	.	TRBD1	TGTGCCAGTAGTGTCGGGACAGGGCCCACCGGGGAGCTGTTTTTT	CASSVGTGPTGELFF
TRBV5-1	TRBJ2-1	.	.	TGCGCCAGCAGATCGAGGCCCTACAATGAGCAGTTCTTC	CASRSRPYNEQFF
TRBV4-1	TRBJ1-5	.	.	TGCGCCAGCAGCCAAGTGGTTTCGGGACCTAGCAATCAGCCCCAGCATTTT	CASSQVVSGPSNQPQHF
TRBV6-5	TRBJ2-7	once	.	TGTGCCAGCAGTAGCCGGGAAGTAATCTGGTACTTC	CASSSREVIWYF
TRBV7-8	TRBJ2-7	.	.	TGTGCCAGCAGCCCACGGAGGTTCCAAGGGGTGGACGAGCAGTACTTC	CASSPRRFQGVDEQYF
TRBV28	TRBJ1-1	.	.	TGTGCCAGCAGTTTAGAGGCCTACACTGAAGCTTTCTTT	CASSLEAYTEAFF
TRBV28	TRBJ2-7	.	.	TGTGCCAGCAGTTCACCCGGGCCCCCAAGGAAAAGCGAGCAGTACTTC	CASSSPGPPRKSEQYF
TRBV5-1	TRBJ1-1	.	.	TGCGCCAGCAGCTTGGCCTGGGCAGGAGAAACGGGCACTGAAGCTTTCTTT	CASSLAWAGETGTEAFF
TRBV10-1	TRBJ2-3	.	.	TGCGCCAGCAGTGGCCCGGGGCCAGATACGCAGTATTTT	CASSGPGPDTQYF
TRBV7-2	TRBJ1-2	.	.	TGTGCCAGCAGCCCCCGGGCTACAGGCGTAGTCTACACCTTC	CASSPRATGVVYTF
TRBV19	TRBJ2-7	.	TRBD2	TGTGCCAGTAGCGTACTAGCGACCGCATCCTACGAGCAGTACTTC	CASSVLATASYEQYF
TRBV5-1	TRBJ2-7	.	TRBD1	TGCGCCAGCAGCTTGGAACAGGGGGCCGGCGAGCAGTACTTC	CASSLEQGAGEQYF
TRBV4-1	TRBJ1-2	.	TRBD1	TGCGCCAGCAGCCAAGTCGGTCAGGACAGGGATGGCTACACCTTC	CASSQVGQDRDGYTF
TRBV28	TRBJ2-7	.	.	TGTGCCAGCAGCCTAGACTACGAGCAGTACTTC	CASSLDYEQYF
TRBV10-1	TRBJ2-7	.	TRBD2	TGCGCCAGCAGTGACGGGACTAGCGGGTCATACGAGCAGTACTTC	CASSDGTSGSYEQYF
TRBV7-6	TRBJ1-4	.	.	TGTGCCAGCAGCTTAGTCGCGGAAAAACTGTTTTTT	CASSLVAEKLFF
TRBV29-1	TRBJ2-4	.	TRBD1	TGCAGCGTTGAAGGGACAGGGGGCAAGGGTCTCCTAGGCAAAAACATTCAGTACTTC	CSVEGTGGKGLLGKNIQYF
TRBV18	TRBJ2-2	.	TRBD2	TGTGCCAGCTCACCGGCTAGCGGAAGCACCGGGGAGCTGTTTTTT	CASSPASGSTGELFF
TRBV6-5	TRBJ2-7	once	.	TGTGCCAGCAGTTCAGACCTCTACGAGCAGTACTTC	CASSSDLYEQYF
TRBV5-1	TRBJ2-2	.	TRBD1	TGCGCCAGCAGCCCTGGGGACAGGGGGAGCACCGGGGAGCTGTTTTTT	CASSPGDRGSTGELFF
TRBV5-4	TRBJ1-2	once	TRBD1	TGTGCCAGCAGTCGGCCCGGGACAGGGAAATCTAACTATGGCTACACCTTC	CASSRPGTGKSNYGYTF
TRBV28	TRBJ1-5	.	TRBD1	TGTGCCAGCATCGACAGGGTCAATCAGCCCCAGCATTTT	CASIDRVNQPQHF
TRBV7-2	TRBJ1-1	.	.	TGTGCCAGCAGCCAGCACCAAATGAACACTGAAGCTTTCTTT	CASSQHQMNTEAFF
TRBV5-1	TRBJ2-2	.	.	TGCGCCAGCAGCTTAGACAGGACCGCCGGGGAGCTGTTTTTT	CASSLDRTAGELFF
TRBV4-2	TRBJ2-2	.	.	TGTGCCAGCAGCCAAGACAGGAACACCGGGGAGCTGTTTTTT	CASSQDRNTGELFF